The T cell receptor beta chain described here comes from a study of OX40 agonist ivuxolimab in advanced cancers. Method: immunoSEQ multiplex PCR; TCRdb's copy keeps in-frame clones and lacks some. This sample has approximately 25,000 clones, with approximately 80% found just once. The J segment lost 5 bases and the V segment lost 5 bases, leaving 8 bases of the junction unmatched. Germline V lookup: CDR1 SEHNR, CDR2 FQNEAQ (reference sequence). The CDR3 contains 15 residues. This clonotype was sampled from an adult with an advanced solid tumor such as melanoma, head and neck, liver or kidney cancer. The V and J genes are TRBV7-9 and TRBJ1-1; TRBD1 aligns across 10 bases. Sequenced material: CD4+ or CD8+ T cells sorted from blood, taken in a trial of the OX40 agonist ivuxolimab. The CDR3 DNA sequence: TGTGCCAGCAGCCCCCAGACAGGGGGCAGGACTGAAGCTTTCTTT. This codes for CASSPQTGGRTEAFF.